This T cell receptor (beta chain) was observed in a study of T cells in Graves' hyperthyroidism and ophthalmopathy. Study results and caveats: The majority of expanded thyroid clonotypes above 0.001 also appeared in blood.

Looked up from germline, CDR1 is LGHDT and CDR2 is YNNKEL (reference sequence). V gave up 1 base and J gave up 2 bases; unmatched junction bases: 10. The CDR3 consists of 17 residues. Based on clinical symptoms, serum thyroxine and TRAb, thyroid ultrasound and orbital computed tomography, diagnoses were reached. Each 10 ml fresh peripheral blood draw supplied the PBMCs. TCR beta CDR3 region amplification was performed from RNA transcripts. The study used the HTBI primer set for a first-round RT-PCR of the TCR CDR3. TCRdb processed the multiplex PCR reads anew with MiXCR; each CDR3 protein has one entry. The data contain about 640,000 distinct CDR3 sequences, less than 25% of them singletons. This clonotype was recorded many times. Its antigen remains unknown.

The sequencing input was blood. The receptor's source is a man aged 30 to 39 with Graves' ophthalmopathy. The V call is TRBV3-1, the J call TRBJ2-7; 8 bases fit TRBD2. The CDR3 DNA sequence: TGTGCCAGCAGCCAAGCCTTAGCGGGACTTGTCCCCTACGAGCAGTACTTC. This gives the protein CASSQALAGLVPYEQYF.